This T cell receptor (beta chain) was observed in a study of tumor-infiltrating lymphocytes in primary liver carcinoma. Overall study context: Tumors were staged T1-T3 N0M0 and measured about 4 to 11 cm across.

A primer matching the constant region was used to make TCR beta cDNA from approximately 0.45 ug of total RNA. For TCR beta, libraries were produced by three nested multiplex PCR rounds using slightly modified ARM-PCR. For around 11 cycles apiece, the opening two PCR rounds ran with TRBV1-TRBV30 forward primers and a C-beta reverse primer. TCRdb processed the multiplex PCR reads anew with MiXCR; each CDR3 protein has one entry. This sample has tens of thousands of distinct CDR3 sequences, with about 72% found just once. The CDR3 runs 14 residues. Germline loops: CDR1 DFQATT, CDR2 SNEGSKA (reference sequence). Of note for this clonotype: The junction shows a germline mismatch at one end, possibly a read error.

DNA and RNA were both co-extracted from 20-30 mg of bulk tissue that had not been sorted. By surgical resection, the patients were treated for their primary liver carcinoma. The patients carried chronic HBV infection and had received no treatment. This clonotype was sampled from a man aged 40-49 years with primary liver carcinoma and hepatitis B virus infection. V usage is TRBV20-1 and J usage is TRBJ1-5; D uncertain. The sample was liver tumor tissue from sampling region 4. Subset of the sample: tumor region T4, right-lateral pole. The CDR3 nucleotides read TGCAGTGCTAGAGGAGGCAATAGCCATCAGCCCCAGCATTTT. Translation: CSARGGNSHQPQHF.